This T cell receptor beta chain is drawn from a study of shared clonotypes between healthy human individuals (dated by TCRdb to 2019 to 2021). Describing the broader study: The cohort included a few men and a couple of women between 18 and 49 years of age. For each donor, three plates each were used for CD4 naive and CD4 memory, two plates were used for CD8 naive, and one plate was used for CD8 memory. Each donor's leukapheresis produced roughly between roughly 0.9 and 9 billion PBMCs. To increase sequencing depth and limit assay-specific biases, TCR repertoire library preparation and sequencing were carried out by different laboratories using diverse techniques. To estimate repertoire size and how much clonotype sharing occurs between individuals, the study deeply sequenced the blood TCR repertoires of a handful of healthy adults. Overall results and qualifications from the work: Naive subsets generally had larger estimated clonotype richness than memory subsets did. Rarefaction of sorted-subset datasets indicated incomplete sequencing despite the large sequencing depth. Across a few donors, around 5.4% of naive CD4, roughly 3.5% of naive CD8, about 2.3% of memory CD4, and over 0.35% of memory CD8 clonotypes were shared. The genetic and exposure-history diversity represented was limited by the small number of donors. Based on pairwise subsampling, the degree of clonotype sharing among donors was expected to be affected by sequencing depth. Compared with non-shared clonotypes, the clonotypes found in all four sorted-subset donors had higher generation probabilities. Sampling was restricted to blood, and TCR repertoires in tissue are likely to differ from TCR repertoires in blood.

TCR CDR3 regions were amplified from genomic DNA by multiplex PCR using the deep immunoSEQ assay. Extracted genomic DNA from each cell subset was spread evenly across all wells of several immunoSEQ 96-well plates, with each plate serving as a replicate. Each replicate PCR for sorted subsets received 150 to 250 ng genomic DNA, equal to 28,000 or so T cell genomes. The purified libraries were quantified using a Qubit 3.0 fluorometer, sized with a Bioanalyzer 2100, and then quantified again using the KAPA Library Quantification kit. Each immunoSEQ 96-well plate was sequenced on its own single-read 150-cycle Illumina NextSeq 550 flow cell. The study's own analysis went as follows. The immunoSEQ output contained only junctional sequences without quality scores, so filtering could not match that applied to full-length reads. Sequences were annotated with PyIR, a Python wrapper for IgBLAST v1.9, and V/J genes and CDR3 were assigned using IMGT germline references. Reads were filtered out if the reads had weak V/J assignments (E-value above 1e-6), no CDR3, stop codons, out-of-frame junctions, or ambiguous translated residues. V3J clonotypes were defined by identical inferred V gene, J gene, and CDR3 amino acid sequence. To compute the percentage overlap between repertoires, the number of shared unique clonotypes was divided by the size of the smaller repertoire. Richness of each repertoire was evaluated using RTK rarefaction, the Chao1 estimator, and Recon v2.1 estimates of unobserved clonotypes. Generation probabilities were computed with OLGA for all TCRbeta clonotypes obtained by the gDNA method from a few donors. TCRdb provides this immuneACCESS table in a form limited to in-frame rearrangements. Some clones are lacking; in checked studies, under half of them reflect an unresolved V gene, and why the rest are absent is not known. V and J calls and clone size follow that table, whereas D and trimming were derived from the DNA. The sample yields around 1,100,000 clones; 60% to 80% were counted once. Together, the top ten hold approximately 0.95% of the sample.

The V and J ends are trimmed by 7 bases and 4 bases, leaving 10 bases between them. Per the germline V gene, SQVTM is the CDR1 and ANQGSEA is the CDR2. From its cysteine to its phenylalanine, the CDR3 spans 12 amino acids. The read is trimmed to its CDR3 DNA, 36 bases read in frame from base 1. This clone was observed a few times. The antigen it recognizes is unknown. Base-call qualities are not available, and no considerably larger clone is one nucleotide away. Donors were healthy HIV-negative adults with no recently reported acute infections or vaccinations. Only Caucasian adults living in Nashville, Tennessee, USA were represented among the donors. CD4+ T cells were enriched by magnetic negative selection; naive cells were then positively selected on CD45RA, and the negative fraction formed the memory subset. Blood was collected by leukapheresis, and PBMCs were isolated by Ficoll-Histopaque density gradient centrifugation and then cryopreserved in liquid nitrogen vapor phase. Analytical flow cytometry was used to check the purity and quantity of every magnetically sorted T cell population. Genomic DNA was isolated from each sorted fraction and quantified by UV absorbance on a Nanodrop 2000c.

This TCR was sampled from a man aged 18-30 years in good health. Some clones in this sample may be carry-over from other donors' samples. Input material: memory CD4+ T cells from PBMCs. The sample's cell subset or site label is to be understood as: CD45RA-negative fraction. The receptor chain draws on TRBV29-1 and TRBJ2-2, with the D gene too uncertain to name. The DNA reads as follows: TGCAGCGCTGGGGTTTCCACCGGGGAGCTGTTTTTT. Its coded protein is CSAGVSTGELFF.